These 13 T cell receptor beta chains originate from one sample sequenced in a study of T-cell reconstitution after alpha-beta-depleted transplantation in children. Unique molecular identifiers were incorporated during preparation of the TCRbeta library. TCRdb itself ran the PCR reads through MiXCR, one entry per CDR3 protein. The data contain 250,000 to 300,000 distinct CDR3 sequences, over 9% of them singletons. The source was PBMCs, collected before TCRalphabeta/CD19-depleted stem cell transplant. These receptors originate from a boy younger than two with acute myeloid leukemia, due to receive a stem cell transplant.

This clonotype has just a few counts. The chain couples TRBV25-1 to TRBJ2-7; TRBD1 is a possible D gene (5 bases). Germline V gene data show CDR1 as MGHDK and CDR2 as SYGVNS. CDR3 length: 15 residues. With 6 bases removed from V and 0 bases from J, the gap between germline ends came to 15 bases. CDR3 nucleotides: TGTGCCAGCAGGCCTTTTATGGGGCTCTCCTACGAGCAGTACTTC. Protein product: CASRPFMGLSYEQYF.

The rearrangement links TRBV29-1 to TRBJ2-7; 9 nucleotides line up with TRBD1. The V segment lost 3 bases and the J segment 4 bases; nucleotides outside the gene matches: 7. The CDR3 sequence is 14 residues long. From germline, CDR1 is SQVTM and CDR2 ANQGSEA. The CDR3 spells CSVDRTGEGYEQYF. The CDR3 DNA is TGCAGCGTTGATCGGACAGGGGAGGGGTACGAGCAGTACTTC.

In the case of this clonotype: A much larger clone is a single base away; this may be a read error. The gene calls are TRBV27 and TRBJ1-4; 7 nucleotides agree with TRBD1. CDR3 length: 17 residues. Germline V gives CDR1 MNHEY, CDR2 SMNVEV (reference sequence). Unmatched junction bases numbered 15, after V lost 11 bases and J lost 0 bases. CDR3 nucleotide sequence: TGTGCCGGTATCCAGGATAAGGGGGCAGCAACTAATGAAAAACTGTTTTTT. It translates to CAGIQDKGAATNEKLFF.

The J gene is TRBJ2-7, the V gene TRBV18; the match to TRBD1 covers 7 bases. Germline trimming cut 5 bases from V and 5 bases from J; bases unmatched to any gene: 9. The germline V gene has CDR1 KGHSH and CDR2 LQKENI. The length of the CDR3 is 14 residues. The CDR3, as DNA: TGTGCCAGCTCAAGCAGACAGGGAACGGACGAGCAGTACTTC. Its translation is CASSSRQGTDEQYF.

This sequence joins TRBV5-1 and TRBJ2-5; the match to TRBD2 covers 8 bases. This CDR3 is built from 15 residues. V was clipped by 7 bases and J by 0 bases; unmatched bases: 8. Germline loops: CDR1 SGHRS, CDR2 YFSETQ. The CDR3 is CASGTSGTYQETQYF. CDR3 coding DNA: TGCGCCAGCGGCACTAGCGGAACGTACCAAGAGACCCAGTACTTC.

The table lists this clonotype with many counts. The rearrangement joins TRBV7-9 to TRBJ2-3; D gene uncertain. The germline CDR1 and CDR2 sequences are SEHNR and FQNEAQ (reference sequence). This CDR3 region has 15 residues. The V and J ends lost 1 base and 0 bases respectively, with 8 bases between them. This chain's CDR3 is CASSLGRTSTDTQYF. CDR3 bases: TGTGCCAGCAGCTTAGGGCGAACTAGCACAGATACGCAGTATTTT.

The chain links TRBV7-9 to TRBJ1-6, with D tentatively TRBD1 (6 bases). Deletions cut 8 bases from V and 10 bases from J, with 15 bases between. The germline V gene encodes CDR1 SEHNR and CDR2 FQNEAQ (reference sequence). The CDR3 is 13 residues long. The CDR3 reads CASAIGGLSPLHF. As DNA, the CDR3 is TGTGCCAGCGCAATTGGGGGGCTCTCACCCCTCCACTTT. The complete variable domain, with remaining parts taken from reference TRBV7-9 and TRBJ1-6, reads DTGVSQNPRHKITKRGQNVTFRCDPISEHNRLYWYRQTLGQGPEFLTYFQNEAQLEKSRLLSDRFSAERPKGSFSTLEIQRTEQGDSAMYLCASAIGGLSPLHFGNGTRLTVT.

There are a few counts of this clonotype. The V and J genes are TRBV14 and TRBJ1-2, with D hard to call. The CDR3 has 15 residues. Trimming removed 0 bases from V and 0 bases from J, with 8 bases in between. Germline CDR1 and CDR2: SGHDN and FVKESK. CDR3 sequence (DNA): TGTGCCAGCAGCCAAGATTCGGCAACTAACTATGGCTACACCTTC. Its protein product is CASSQDSATNYGYTF.

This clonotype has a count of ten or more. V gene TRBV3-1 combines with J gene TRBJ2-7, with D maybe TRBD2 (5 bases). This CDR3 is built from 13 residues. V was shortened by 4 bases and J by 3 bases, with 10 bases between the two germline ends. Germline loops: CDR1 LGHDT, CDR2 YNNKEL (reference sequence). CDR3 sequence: CASSRTRGYEQYF. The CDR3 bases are TGTGCCAGCAGCCGTACTCGGGGCTACGAGCAGTACTTC.

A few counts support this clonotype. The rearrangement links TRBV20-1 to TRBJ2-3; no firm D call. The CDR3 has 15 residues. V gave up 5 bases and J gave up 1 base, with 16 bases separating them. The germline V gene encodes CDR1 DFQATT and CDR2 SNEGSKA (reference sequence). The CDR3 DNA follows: TGCAGTGCTTTTCCCTCGGCCCCGCGCACAGATACGCAGTATTTT. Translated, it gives CSAFPSAPRTDTQYF.

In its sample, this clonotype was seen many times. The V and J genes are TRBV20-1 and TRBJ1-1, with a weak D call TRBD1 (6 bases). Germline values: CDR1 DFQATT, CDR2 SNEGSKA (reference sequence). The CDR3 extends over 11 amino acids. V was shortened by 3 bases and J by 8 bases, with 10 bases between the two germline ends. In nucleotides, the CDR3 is TGCAGTGCTAGGGAGGGGGGAGAAGCTTTCTTT. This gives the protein CSAREGGEAFF.

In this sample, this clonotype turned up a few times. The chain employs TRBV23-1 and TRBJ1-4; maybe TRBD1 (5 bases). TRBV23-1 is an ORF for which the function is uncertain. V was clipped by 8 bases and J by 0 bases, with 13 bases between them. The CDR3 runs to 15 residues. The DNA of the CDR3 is TGCGCCAGCGCACCGGGGACTTCAACTAATGAAAAACTGTTTTTT. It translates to CASAPGTSTNEKLFF.

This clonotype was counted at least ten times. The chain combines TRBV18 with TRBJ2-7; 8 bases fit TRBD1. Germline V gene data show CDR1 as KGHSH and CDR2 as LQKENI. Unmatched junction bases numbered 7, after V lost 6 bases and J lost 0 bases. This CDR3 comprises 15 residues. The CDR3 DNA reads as TGTGCCAGCTCCCCAGGGGGCTATAGCTCCTACGAGCAGTACTTC. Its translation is CASSPGGYSSYEQYF. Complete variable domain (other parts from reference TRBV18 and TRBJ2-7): NAGVMQNPRHLVRRRGQEARLRCSPMKGHSHVYWYRQLPEEGLKFMVYLQKENIIDESGMPKERFSAEFPKEGPSILRIQQVVRGDSAAYFCASSPGGYSSYEQYFGPGTRLTVT.